The rows below give T cell receptor beta chains drawn from one sample of a study of T cell responses to AZD1222 COVID-19 vaccine. Using immunoSEQ multiplex PCR, the repertoire was profiled, and TCRdb retains in-frame clones only, with some absent. The table has tens of thousands of clones, about 85% seen once. The specimen comprised peripheral blood, sampled on day 0 of AZD1222 vaccination. The source of these receptors is an adult in good health. Each CDR3 is given with its conserved first and last residue. D genes are given only for firm matches. The size entry is marked missing in some rows and otherwise reads once, few, many or a size class.

size | J | V | D | CDR3 | DNA
once | TRBJ1-5 | TRBV6-5 | TRBD1 | CASIGQVQPQHF | TGTGCCAGCATTGGACAGGTCCAGCCCCAGCATTTT
once | TRBJ2-2 | TRBV24-1 | - | CATSGMNTGELFF | TGTGCCACCAGTGGGATGAACACCGGGGAGCTGTTTTTT
- | TRBJ2-3 | TRBV24-1 | - | CATSDADSTDTQYF | TGTGCCACCAGTGACGCGGACAGCACAGATACGCAGTATTTT
- | TRBJ1-6 | TRBV5-1 | - | CASSFRGSTGNSPLHF | TGCGCCAGCAGCTTCCGCGGCAGTACAGGCAATTCACCCCTCCACTTT
- | TRBJ1-4 | TRBV2 | TRBD1 | CARGGRQGVEKLFF | TGTGCCCGCGGGGGGAGACAGGGTGTTGAAAAACTGTTTTTT
- | TRBJ2-5 | TRBV5-1 | - | CASSLGQKETQYF | TGCGCCAGCAGCCTTGGACAGAAAGAGACCCAGTACTTC
- | TRBJ2-7 | TRBV19 | TRBD2 | CASSFPTSGDTYEQYF | TGTGCCAGTAGTTTCCCGACTAGCGGGGACACCTACGAGCAGTACTTC
- | TRBJ2-7 | TRBV28 | TRBD2 | CASRTGGAQYEQYF | TGTGCCAGCAGAACGGGAGGGGCCCAATACGAGCAGTACTTC
- | TRBJ2-4 | TRBV18 | TRBD1 | CASSRTMDRGDIQYF | TGTGCCAGCTCCCGCACCATGGACAGGGGCGACATTCAGTACTTC
- | TRBJ1-2 | TRBV24-1 | TRBD1 | CATSDPLGQGNYGYTF | TGTGCCACCAGTGATCCCCTGGGACAGGGGAACTATGGCTACACCTTC
- | TRBJ2-1 | TRBV11-1 | TRBD2 | CASSFRGGGLEQFF | TGTGCCAGCAGCTTTCGGGGGGGCGGTCTTGAGCAGTTCTTC
- | TRBJ1-5 | TRBV25-1 | - | CASSDSSIGNQPQHF | TGTGCCAGCAGTGATTCTTCGATCGGCAATCAGCCCCAGCATTTT
- | TRBJ2-1 | TRBV28 | TRBD1 | CASSGTGVGNEQFF | TGTGCCAGCAGCGGGACAGGCGTTGGAAATGAGCAGTTCTTC
- | TRBJ2-1 | TRBV19 | - | CASSISTWDNEQFF | TGTGCCAGTAGTATCTCCACTTGGGACAATGAGCAGTTCTTC
- | TRBJ2-7 | TRBV7-8 | - | CASTVGGATYEQYF | TGTGCCAGCACCGTCGGGGGTGCTACCTACGAGCAGTACTTC
- | TRBJ2-7 | TRBV28 | - | CASSPGQNYEQYF | TGTGCCAGCAGTCCGGGCCAGAACTACGAGCAGTACTTC
- | TRBJ1-2 | TRBV6-5 | TRBD1 | CASRAQGAFGYTF | TGTGCCAGCAGAGCACAGGGGGCGTTTGGCTACACCTTC
- | TRBJ1-1 | TRBV13 | - | CASSLDPNTEAFF | TGTGCCAGCAGCCTAGACCCAAACACTGAAGCTTTCTTT
once | TRBJ1-3 | TRBV9 | - | CASSVTMGGNTIYF | TGTGCCAGCAGCGTAACCATGGGTGGAAACACCATATATTTT
- | TRBJ1-1 | TRBV4-3 | - | CASSQVSAWGTEAFF | TGCGCCAGCAGCCAAGTGTCTGCCTGGGGCACTGAAGCTTTCTTT
few | TRBJ1-5 | TRBV5-1 | - | CASSLEINQPQHF | TGCGCCAGCAGCTTGGAGATAAATCAGCCCCAGCATTTT
- | TRBJ2-7 | TRBV7-2 | TRBD1 | CASSFTGTGGQWQYF | TGTGCCAGCAGCTTTACCGGGACAGGGGGCCAGTGGCAGTACTTC
- | TRBJ2-1 | TRBV27 | TRBD2 | CASSLLRGDLPSGWGNEQFF | TGTGCCAGCAGTTTATTGCGGGGGGATTTACCTTCGGGCTGGGGGAATGAGCAGTTCTTC
- | TRBJ2-2 | TRBV27 | TRBD1 | CASSFTWGTANTGELFF | TGTGCCAGCAGTTTCACTTGGGGGACAGCGAACACCGGGGAGCTGTTTTTT
- | TRBJ1-2 | TRBV3-1/TRBV3-2 | - | CASSQGGAGANYGYTF | TGTGCCAGCAGCCAAGGGGGGGCTGGGGCTAACTATGGCTACACCTTC
- | TRBJ2-6 | TRBV4-3 | - | CASSQEGVPGANVLTF | TGCGCCAGCAGCCAAGAAGGGGTACCTGGGGCCAACGTCCTGACTTTC
- | TRBJ2-7 | TRBV5-1 | - | CASSLSKSYEQYF | TGCGCCAGCAGCTTGAGTAAGTCATACGAGCAGTACTTC
- | TRBJ2-7 | TRBV5-6 | - | CASSLEGQGSSYEQYF | TGTGCCAGCAGCTTGGAGGGGCAGGGGAGCTCCTACGAGCAGTACTTC
- | TRBJ2-1 | TRBV29-1 | TRBD1 | CSVGGQEYNEQFF | TGCAGCGTTGGCGGACAGGAGTACAATGAGCAGTTCTTC
- | TRBJ2-5 | TRBV4-3 | TRBD1 | CASSQDMTGDGETQYF | TGCGCCAGCAGCCAAGATATGACAGGGGACGGGGAGACCCAGTACTTC
- | TRBJ1-4 | TRBV28 | - | CASSFGDIRGSEKLFF | TGTGCCAGCAGTTTTGGGGACATTCGCGGGTCAGAAAAACTGTTTTTT
once | TRBJ1-1 | TRBV5-4 | TRBD1 | CASSLTGAENTEAFF | TGTGCCAGCAGCTTAACAGGGGCCGAAAACACTGAAGCTTTCTTT
- | TRBJ2-1 | TRBV4-3 | - | CASSQEPSSSEQFF | TGCGCCAGCAGCCAAGAGCCCAGTAGTAGTGAGCAGTTCTTC
- | TRBJ2-7 | TRBV6-5 | TRBD1 | CASITGTEYEQYF | TGTGCCAGCATTACCGGGACAGAGTACGAGCAGTACTTC
- | TRBJ2-3 | TRBV6-5 | - | CASAGSADTQYF | TGTGCCAGCGCCGGGTCGGCAGATACGCAGTATTTT
- | TRBJ1-5 | TRBV2 | - | CASSGTPVNQPQHF | TGTGCCAGCTCCGGGACACCCGTTAATCAGCCCCAGCATTTT
- | TRBJ1-5 | TRBV7-6 | - | CASSPTQGQPQHF | TGTGCCAGCAGCCCGACTCAGGGGCAGCCCCAGCATTTT
- | TRBJ2-2 | TRBV7-8 | - | CASSLGLRGNTGELFF | TGTGCCAGCAGCTTAGGATTGCGGGGGAACACCGGGGAGCTGTTTTTT
- | TRBJ2-1 | TRBV18 | TRBD2 | CASSPSGTSGGSYNEQFF | TGTGCCAGCTCACCATCCGGGACTAGCGGGGGGTCGTACAATGAGCAGTTCTTC
- | TRBJ1-1 | TRBV25-1 | TRBD1 | CASRQTGYDTEAFF | TGTGCCAGCAGGCAGACAGGGTACGACACTGAAGCTTTCTTT
- | TRBJ2-7 | TRBV4-3 | - | CASSQEVRAGGEQYF | TGCGCCAGCAGCCAAGAAGTCAGGGCCGGAGGCGAGCAGTACTTC
- | TRBJ2-3 | TRBV28 | - | CASSGERQGLITDTQYF | TGTGCCAGCAGTGGGGAGCGACAGGGACTAATCACAGATACGCAGTATTTT
- | TRBJ2-7 | TRBV5-4 | - | CASSPGGVFGSYEQYF | TGTGCCAGCAGCCCGGGTGGGGTTTTCGGCTCCTACGAGCAGTACTTC
few | TRBJ1-1 | TRBV5-4 | - | CASSPTYNTEAFF | TGTGCCAGCAGCCCGACATATAACACTGAAGCTTTCTTT
- | TRBJ1-1 | TRBV19 | - | CASSAWTEGGSEAFF | TGTGCCAGTAGTGCATGGACAGAGGGGGGGTCCGAAGCTTTCTTT
- | TRBJ1-1 | TRBV24-1 | - | CATSYRADTEAFF | TGTGCCACCAGCTACAGGGCAGACACTGAAGCTTTCTTT
- | TRBJ2-7 | TRBV7-8 | TRBD2 | CASSLGEGLYEQYF | TGTGCCAGCAGCTTAGGGGAGGGCTTATACGAGCAGTACTTC
- | TRBJ2-1 | TRBV5-5 | - | CASSLNFGGGNNEQFF | TGTGCCAGCAGCTTGAATTTTGGGGGAGGTAACAATGAGCAGTTCTTC
once | TRBJ2-7 | TRBV15 | - | CATSAVVGSSYEQYF | TGTGCCACCAGCGCGGTGGTGGGTAGCTCCTACGAGCAGTACTTC
- | TRBJ1-3 | TRBV27 | - | CASKTSGNTIYF | TGTGCCAGCAAAACGTCTGGAAACACCATATATTTT
- | TRBJ2-1 | TRBV3-1/TRBV3-2 | - | CASSQDRPGAVYNEQFF | TGTGCCAGCAGCCAAGATCGGCCGGGGGCTGTCTACAATGAGCAGTTCTTC
- | TRBJ2-5 | TRBV30 | TRBD2 | CAWSPGGASGGQETQYF | TGTGCCTGGAGTCCCGGCGGGGCTAGCGGGGGGCAAGAGACCCAGTACTTC
- | TRBJ1-6 | TRBV13 | - | CASSLKPTSGYNSPLHF | TGTGCCAGCAGCTTAAAACCGACGTCAGGCTATAATTCACCCCTCCACTTT
- | TRBJ1-4 | TRBV5-1 | - | CASSFGGTTNEKLFF | TGCGCCAGCAGCTTCGGGGGAACGACTAATGAAAAACTGTTTTTT